The rows below give T cell receptor beta chains drawn from one sample of a study of regulatory T cells in long-lasting Graves disease. TCRdb itself ran the multiplex PCR reads through MiXCR, one entry per CDR3 protein. In the table there are around 500,000 distinct CDR3 sequences, around 15% of which are singletons. A further study also used this sample, focusing on T cells in Graves' hyperthyroidism and ophthalmopathy.

The specimen was peripheral blood mononuclear cells (PBMCs), collected at new diagnosis, from a patient treated with antithyroid drugs. All receptors come from a woman aged 35 to 59 with Graves disease. Both conserved end residues are part of each CDR3. The D gene is left open where the match is weak. Not every row has a clone size; where given, it reads once, few, many or a size class.

clone size	D gene	V gene	J gene	CDR3 DNA	CDR3 protein
-	TRBD1	TRBV12-3/TRBV12-4	TRBJ2-5	TGTGCCAGCAGATTTGACAGGGGCGTTTCGCAGACCCAGTACTTC	CASRFDRGVSQTQYF
many	-	TRBV10-3	TRBJ1-2	TGTGCCATCAGTGCATCAGGGGCAGTTGGCTACACCTTC	CAISASGAVGYTF
many	-	TRBV12-3/TRBV12-4	TRBJ2-1	TGTGCCAGCAGTTTAGCCCGACTCCTCCTGGGCTCCTACAATGAGCAGTTCTTC	CASSLARLLLGSYNEQFF
few	TRBD1	TRBV12-3/TRBV12-4	TRBJ2-2	TGTGCCAGCGCCCGAGGACAGGCAAACACCGGGGAGCTGTTTTTT	CASARGQANTGELFF
-	-	TRBV10-3	TRBJ1-5	TGTGCCATCAGTGAGTCAGCAGGGGATCAGCCCCAGCATTTT	CAISESAGDQPQHF
few	-	TRBV19	TRBJ1-1	TGTGCCAGTACTACAACGGGGGGCACTGAAGCTTTCTTT	CASTTTGGTEAFF
many	-	TRBV20-1	TRBJ2-7	TGCAGTGCTAGGGACTTCGTCTACGAGCAGTACTTC	CSARDFVYEQYF
many	-	TRBV6-2/TRBV6-3	TRBJ2-7	TGTGCCAGCAGATCTTTCGGGACCTCAAGCTCCTACGAGCAGTACTTC	CASRSFGTSSSYEQYF
few	-	TRBV3-1	TRBJ1-1	TGTGCCAGCAGCCAGAACACAGACACTGAAGCTTTCTTT	CASSQNTDTEAFF
many	TRBD1	TRBV19	TRBJ1-1	TGTGCCAGTAGTATGAGAATGAGAAGGGGGCGCAAATTCACTGAAGCTTTCTTT	CASSMRMRRGRKFTEAFF
-	-	TRBV2	TRBJ2-3	TGTGCCAGTGTTAAGGCGGCCACCCCAGATACGCAGTATTTT	CASVKAATPDTQYF
once	-	TRBV19	TRBJ2-1	TGTGCCAGTAGTACTACAGGGATTGAGCAGTTCTTC	CASSTTGIEQFF
many	-	TRBV5-5	TRBJ2-4	TGTGCCAGCAGCTTGACAGGGGAGGCCATTCAGTACTTC	CASSLTGEAIQYF
-	-	TRBV10-3	TRBJ1-3	TGTGCCATCAGTGAGAATCCAGGGGCAGGAAACACCATATATTTT	CAISENPGAGNTIYF
-	TRBD1	TRBV20-1	TRBJ1-3	TGCAGTGCTAGAGATCTTGGGACAGGGGGAAACACCATATATTTT	CSARDLGTGGNTIYF
few	-	TRBV28	TRBJ1-5	TGTGCCAGCAGTTTAGTCCCGGGTCTCTCTGTACAGCCCCAGCATTTT	CASSLVPGLSVQPQHF
few	TRBD1	TRBV11-2	TRBJ1-5	TGTGCCAGCAGCGCCCGACAGGGGGACGTTAGCAATCAGCCCCAGCATTTT	CASSARQGDVSNQPQHF
-	TRBD1	TRBV2	TRBJ1-4	TGTGCCAGCAGTGGACAGGACAGGGGGCAAACTGAAAAACTGTTTTTT	CASSGQDRGQTEKLFF
many	-	TRBV2	TRBJ1-1	TGTGCCAGCACCAGGCGTGGCTTTCTGAACACTGAAGCTTTCTTT	CASTRRGFLNTEAFF
many	-	TRBV18	TRBJ2-2	TGTGCCAGCTCACCGACAGGAACGAACACCGGGGAGCTGTTTTTT	CASSPTGTNTGELFF
many	-	TRBV5-1	TRBJ2-3	TGCGCCAGCAGCATATCGAGGGGGGATACGCAGTATTTT	CASSISRGDTQYF
many	-	TRBV5-1	TRBJ2-3	TGCGCCAGCAGCTTGGCGACTCTTAGCACAGATACGCAGTATTTT	CASSLATLSTDTQYF
few	-	TRBV27	TRBJ1-2	TGTGCCAGCAGTTTCAGGTGGGGGGACTATGGCTACACCTTC	CASSFRWGDYGYTF
many	-	TRBV7-9	TRBJ1-1	TGTGCCAGCCTACTGGGGGCGAACACTGAAGCTTTCTTT	CASLLGANTEAFF
many	-	TRBV20-1	TRBJ2-7	TGCAGTGCTAGAAACGACAGAGGCTACGAGCAGTACTTC	CSARNDRGYEQYF
many	-	TRBV6-1	TRBJ2-1	TGTGCCAGCAGTGGGACAGAGTACAATGAGCAGTTCTTC	CASSGTEYNEQFF
many	-	TRBV5-1	TRBJ1-1	TGCGCCAGCAGCTTGGGTGAGACTGGGAACACTGAAGCTTTCTTT	CASSLGETGNTEAFF
-	TRBD1	TRBV5-4	TRBJ1-1	TGTGCCAGCAGACCCTCCGGGACAGGAATCATGAACACTGAAGCTTTCTTT	CASRPSGTGIMNTEAFF
many	-	TRBV5-1	TRBJ2-3	TGCGCCAGCAGCTTCAACAGGGAGGCGCAGTATTTT	CASSFNREAQYF
few	-	TRBV29-1	TRBJ1-2	TGCAGCGTTGCCCCGACAGTAACGGCCTATGGCTACACCTTC	CSVAPTVTAYGYTF
many	-	TRBV2	TRBJ1-2	TGTGCCAGCAGTGAACACCAAGGTGGGGGCTACACCTTC	CASSEHQGGGYTF
-	-	TRBV5-1	TRBJ2-2	TGCGCCAGCAGCTCGATCCCCTTCAAGAACACCGGGGAGCTGTTTTTT	CASSSIPFKNTGELFF
-	-	TRBV19	TRBJ1-5	TGTGCCAGTAGTAGCTTTGACAGGATTGGGGGTCCCCAGCATTTT	CASSSFDRIGGPQHF
-	TRBD1	TRBV5-1	TRBJ2-1	TGCGCCAGCAGCTTAAGTGGGACAGGGATATACAATGAGCAGTTCTTC	CASSLSGTGIYNEQFF
many	-	TRBV2	TRBJ1-6	TGTGCCAGCAGTGAATTAAGGGCAGAATTCGGTTCACCCCTCCACTTT	CASSELRAEFGSPLHF
few	TRBD1	TRBV15	TRBJ2-6	TGTGCCACCAGCAGGGACAGGGGCAATTCGGGGGCCAACGTCCTGACTTTC	CATSRDRGNSGANVLTF